Shown below are 2 T cell receptor beta chains from a single sample sequenced in a study of blood T cell repertoires in COVID-19. Libraries were prepared by immunoSEQ multiplex PCR; TCRdb keeps only in-frame clonotypes and omits some of them. The sample includes tens of thousands of clones, about 87% of them seen just once. The sample comprised peripheral blood. These receptors were taken from a human donor with active COVID-19. The donor label of this sample is uncertain.

The rearrangement joins TRBV5-8 to TRBJ1-6; D is undetermined. Germline CDR1 is SGHTS and CDR2 is YDEGEE. V was shortened by 0 bases and J by 5 bases, with 6 bases between the two germline ends. This CDR3 contains 14 residues. CDR3 sequence (DNA): TGTGCCAGCAGCTTGGGGCGGAATAATTCACCCCTCCACTTT. The encoded protein is CASSLGRNNSPLHF.

The chain employs TRBV4-3 and TRBJ2-3; weak D call: TRBD1 (6 bases). Germline V gene lookup returns CDR1 LGHNA and CDR2 YSLEER. Trimming removed 1 base at V and 4 bases at J, with 15 bases between. The length of the CDR3 is 16 residues. CDR3 sequence: CASSQGRGGYADTQYF. CDR3 coding DNA: TGCGCCAGCAGCCAAGGCAGAGGGGGTTACGCAGATACGCAGTATTTT.